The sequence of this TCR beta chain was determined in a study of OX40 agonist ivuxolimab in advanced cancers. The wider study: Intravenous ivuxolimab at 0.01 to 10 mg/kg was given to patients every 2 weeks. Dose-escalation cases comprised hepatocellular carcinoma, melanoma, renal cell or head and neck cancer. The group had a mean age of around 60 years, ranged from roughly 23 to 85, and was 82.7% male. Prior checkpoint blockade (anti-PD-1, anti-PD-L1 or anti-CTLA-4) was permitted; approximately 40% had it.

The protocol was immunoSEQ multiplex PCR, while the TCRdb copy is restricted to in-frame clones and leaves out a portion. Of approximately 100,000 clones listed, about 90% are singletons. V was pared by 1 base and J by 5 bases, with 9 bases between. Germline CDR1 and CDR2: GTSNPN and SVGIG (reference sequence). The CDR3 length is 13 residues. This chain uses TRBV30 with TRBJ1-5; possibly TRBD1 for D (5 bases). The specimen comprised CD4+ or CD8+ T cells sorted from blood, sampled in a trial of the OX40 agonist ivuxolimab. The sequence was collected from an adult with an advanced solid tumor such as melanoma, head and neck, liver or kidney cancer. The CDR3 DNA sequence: TGTGCCTGGAGTGGGGACTTGGATCAGCCCCAGCATTTT. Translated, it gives CAWSGDLDQPQHF.